These 2 T cell receptor beta chains were sequenced from one sample in a study of molecular identifiers for immune sequencing clone quantification. One entry per CDR3 protein, called by TCRdb with MiXCR from the PCR reads. The sample includes about 640,000 distinct CDR3 sequences, roughly 21% of them seen just once. Material for sequencing was naive CD8+ T cells from blood, with Jurkat cell RNA spiked in. Subset defined: FACS-sorted CD8+CD4-CCR7+CD45RA+ naive T cells. These receptors were obtained from a human donor in good health. Some libraries in this study had Jurkat cell RNA spiked in.

As concerns this clonotype: This may arise from a read error, as a much more abundant clone is one base away. CDR3 loop: CATTQGGASSTDTQCF. CDR3 DNA sequence: TGTGCCACCACCCAGGGGGGAGCCTCTAGCACAGATACGCAGTGTTTT. The genes are TRBV15 and TRBJ2-3; D is perhaps TRBD1 (7 bases). The CDR3 totals 16 residues. Per the germline V gene, CDR1 is LNHNV and CDR2 is YYDKDF (reference sequence).

There are many counts of this clonotype. As DNA, the CDR3 is TGTGCCAGCAGTCCTGCGGGACTAGGATTAGAGACCCAGTACTTC. Residues: CASSPAGLGLETQYF. The chain uses TRBV27 and TRBJ2-5; TRBD2 matches at 8 bases. The germline gives CDR1 MNHEY, CDR2 SMNVEV (reference sequence). The trim removed 5 bases at V and 4 bases at J, leaving 9 bases unmatched. There are 15 residues in the CDR3.